This T cell receptor beta chain is drawn from a study of shared clonotypes between healthy human individuals. Overall study results and limits: Sequencing depth was a factor that was expected to affect clonotype sharing among donors. Clonotypes which were not shared had lower generation probabilities than clonotypes that all four donors shared.

This CDR3 is 16 amino acids long. Germline loops: CDR1 SGHTA, CDR2 FQGTGA. Negatively enriched CD4+ T cells were divided by CD45RA into naive and memory. Concerning this clone: What it binds is not known. One end of the junction does not line up with germline, which may come from a read error.

Assay used: immunoSEQ multiplex PCR; TCRdb lists only in-frame clones, some missing. The table shows more than 1,200,000 clones, with about 98.5% occurring only once. The sequencing sample was made of naive CD4+ T cells sorted from blood. Subset of the sample: CD45RA+ positively selected. The V call is TRBV7-3, the J call TRBJ2-2; TRBD1 matches 7 bases. This TCR came from a man younger than 45 in good health. The CDR3 bases are TGTGCCAGCAGCATAACACCGGACAGGATCACCGGGGAGCTGTTTTTT. Its translation is CASSITPDRITGELFF.